Shown below are 8 T cell receptor beta chains from a single sample sequenced in a study of neoadjuvant nivolumab and ipilimumab in lung cancer. Only in-frame clones appear in the TCRdb table, and some are missing; sequencing was by immunoSEQ multiplex PCR. The repertoire has roughly 2,500 clones, around 85% of them found once; the top ten carry 2.4%. The sequenced sample was tumor tissue, obtained before neoadjuvant nivolumab, alone or with ipilimumab. These receptors all stem from an adult with non-small cell lung cancer.

The chain is built from TRBV7-2 and TRBJ2-3; D ambiguous. This CDR3 has 14 amino acids. Trimming took off 0 bases at V and 4 bases at J, with 8 bases between the two ends. CDR1 is SGHTA and CDR2 is FQGNSA in the germline V gene. In DNA form, the CDR3 reads TGTGCCAGCAGCTTAGCGCGGAACGCAGATACGCAGTATTTT. Its protein product is CASSLARNADTQYF.

V gene TRBV5-6 combines with J gene TRBJ1-5, with D perhaps TRBD1 (5 bases). Trimming removed 4 bases at V and 3 bases at J, with 11 bases between. The length of the CDR3 is 14 residues. Germline CDR1 and CDR2: SGHDT and YYEEEE. CDR3 protein: CASSRRGPNQPQHF. In DNA, the CDR3 is TGTGCCAGCAGCCGGAGGGGTCCCAATCAGCCCCAGCATTTT.

This chain connects TRBV5-1 to TRBJ1-1, with D unresolved. The germline gives CDR1 SGHRS, CDR2 YFSETQ. Trimming shortened V by 0 bases and J by 5 bases, and 8 bases separated the two germline ends. CDR3 length equals 13 residues. The CDR3 DNA sequence: TGCGCCAGCAGCTTGGACAGTATGACTGAAGCTTTCTTT. Protein: CASSLDSMTEAFF.

The chain combines TRBV23-1 with TRBJ2-6; TRBD2 might be the D (5 bases). TRBV23-1 is filed as an ORF, its function uncertain. This CDR3 contains 16 residues. V was trimmed by 0 bases and J by 2 bases, leaving 8 bases between them. The CDR3 protein is CASSQSKRAGANVLTF. The CDR3 coding sequence is TGCGCCAGCAGTCAATCGAAGAGGGCTGGGGCCAACGTCCTGACTTTC.

This rearrangement joins TRBV7-7 to TRBJ2-1, with D possibly matching TRBD2 (5 bases). The CDR3 sequence is 14 residues long. Looked up from germline, CDR1 is SSHAT and CDR2 is FNYEAQ (reference sequence). V lost 1 base, J lost 9 bases, and 13 bases lay in between. CDR3 nucleotides: TGTGCCAGCAGCTTAGGGGGTCCTAGCCCTGAGCAGTTCTTC. Translating gives CASSLGGPSPEQFF. Combining the CDR3 with reference TRBV7-7 and TRBJ2-1 gives the whole variable domain GAGVSQSPRYKVTKRGQDVTLRCDPISSHATLYWYQQALGQGPEFLTYFNYEAQPDKSGLPSDRFSAERPEGSISTLTIQRTEQRDSAMYRCASSLGGPSPEQFFGPGTRLTVL.

This clone was seen just once. This chain connects TRBV27 to TRBJ2-3; 7 bases are shared with TRBD1. The ends lost 3 bases at V and 3 bases at J; junction bases unmatched: 9. The CDR3 has 16 residues. Germline V CDR1 and CDR2: MNHEY, SMNVEV (reference sequence). The CDR3 loop is CASSFIRGLATDTQYF. The CDR3, as DNA: TGTGCCAGCAGTTTTATCAGGGGGTTGGCAACAGATACGCAGTATTTT.

This chain links TRBV19 with TRBJ1-1; 9 positions agree with TRBD1. Losses at the gene ends were 10 bases for V and 2 bases for J; bases not matched to a gene: 5. CDR1 is LNHDA and CDR2 is SQIVND in the germline V gene (reference sequence). The CDR3 runs to 13 residues. CDR3 amino acids: CATQQGANTEAFF. The DNA of the CDR3 is TGTGCCACCCAACAGGGGGCAAACACTGAAGCTTTCTTT.

This rearrangement joins TRBV15 to TRBJ1-3; TRBD1 aligns across 9 bases. With 2 bases clipped from V and 0 bases from J, the junction kept 5 bases outside the gene matches. The CDR3 runs to 17 residues. The germline V gene has CDR1 LNHNV and CDR2 YYDKDF (reference sequence). The CDR3 coding sequence is TGTGCCACCAGCAGACCGGGACAGGGCCTCTCTGGAAACACCATATATTTT. This translates into CATSRPGQGLSGNTIYF. The whole variable domain, remainder taken from reference TRBV15 and TRBJ1-3, is DAMVIQNPRYQVTQFGKPVTLSCSQTLNHNVMYWYQQKSSQAPKLLFHYYDKDFNNEADTPDNFQSRRPNTSFCFLDIRSPGLGDTAMYLCATSRPGQGLSGNTIYFGEGSWLTVV.